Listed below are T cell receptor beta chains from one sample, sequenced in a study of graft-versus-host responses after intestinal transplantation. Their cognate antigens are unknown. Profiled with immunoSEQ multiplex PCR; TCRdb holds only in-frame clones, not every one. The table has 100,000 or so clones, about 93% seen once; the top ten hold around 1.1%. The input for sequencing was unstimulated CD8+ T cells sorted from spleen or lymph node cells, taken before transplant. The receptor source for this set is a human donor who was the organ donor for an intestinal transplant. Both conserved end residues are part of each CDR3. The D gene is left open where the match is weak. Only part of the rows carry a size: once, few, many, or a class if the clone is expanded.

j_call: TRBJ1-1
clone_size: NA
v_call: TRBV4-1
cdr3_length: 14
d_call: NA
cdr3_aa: CASSRESGYTEAFF
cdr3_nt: TGCGCCAGCAGCCGAGAATCAGGGTACACTGAAGCTTTCTTT

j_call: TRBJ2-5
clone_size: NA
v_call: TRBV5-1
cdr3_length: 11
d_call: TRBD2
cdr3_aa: CASALAGSQYF
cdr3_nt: TGCGCCAGCGCGCTAGCGGGGTCCCAGTACTTC

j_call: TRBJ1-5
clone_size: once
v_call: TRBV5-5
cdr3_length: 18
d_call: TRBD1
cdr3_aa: CASSDDRDSSYSNQPQHF
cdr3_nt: TGTGCCAGCAGCGATGACAGGGACTCGTCTTATAGCAATCAGCCCCAGCATTTT

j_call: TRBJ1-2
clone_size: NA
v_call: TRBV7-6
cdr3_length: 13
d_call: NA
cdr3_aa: CASSSAGSGGYTF
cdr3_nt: TGTGCCAGCAGCTCTGCCGGGAGCGGTGGCTACACCTTC

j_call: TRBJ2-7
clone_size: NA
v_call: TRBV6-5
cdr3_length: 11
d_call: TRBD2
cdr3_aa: CAGGAGYEQYF
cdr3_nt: TGTGCGGGGGGAGCGGGATACGAGCAGTACTTC

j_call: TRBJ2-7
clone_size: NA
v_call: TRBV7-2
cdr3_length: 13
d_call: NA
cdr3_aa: CASSFRETYEQYF
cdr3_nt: TGTGCCAGCAGCTTTCGGGAAACCTACGAGCAGTACTTC

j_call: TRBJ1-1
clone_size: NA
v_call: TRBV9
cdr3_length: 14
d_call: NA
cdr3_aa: CASSAGGQLAEAFF
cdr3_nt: TGTGCCAGCAGCGCGGGTGGTCAATTGGCTGAAGCTTTCTTT

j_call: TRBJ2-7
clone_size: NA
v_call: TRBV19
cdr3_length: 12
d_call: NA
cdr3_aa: CASSAKPGEQYF
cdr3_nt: TGTGCCAGTAGTGCCAAGCCGGGCGAGCAGTACTTC

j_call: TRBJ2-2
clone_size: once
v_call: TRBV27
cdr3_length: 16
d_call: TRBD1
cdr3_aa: CASSHTGQGASGELFF
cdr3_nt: TGTGCCAGCAGTCACACTGGACAGGGGGCCTCCGGGGAGCTGTTTTTT

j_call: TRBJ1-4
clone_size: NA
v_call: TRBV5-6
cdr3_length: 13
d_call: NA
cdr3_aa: CASSPGRGEKLFF
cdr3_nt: TGTGCCAGCAGCCCGGGAAGAGGGGAAAAACTGTTTTTT

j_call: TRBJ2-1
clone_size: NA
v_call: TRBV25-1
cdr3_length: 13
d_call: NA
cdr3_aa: CASSEWQDNEQFF
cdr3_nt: TGTGCCAGCAGTGAATGGCAGGACAATGAGCAGTTCTTC

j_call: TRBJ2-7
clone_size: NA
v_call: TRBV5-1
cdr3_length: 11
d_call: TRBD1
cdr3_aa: CASSLGTGTYF
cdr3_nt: TGCGCCAGCAGCTTGGGGACAGGGACGTACTTC

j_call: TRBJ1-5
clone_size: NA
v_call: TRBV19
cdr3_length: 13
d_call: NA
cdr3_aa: CASRTGQGQPQHF
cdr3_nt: TGTGCCAGTAGAACGGGTCAGGGGCAGCCCCAGCATTTT

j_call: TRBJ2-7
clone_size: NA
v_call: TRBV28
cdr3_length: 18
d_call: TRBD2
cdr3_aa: CASSLPGLAGGFRGEQYF
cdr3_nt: TGTGCCAGCAGTTTGCCGGGACTAGCGGGAGGATTTAGAGGCGAGCAGTACTTC

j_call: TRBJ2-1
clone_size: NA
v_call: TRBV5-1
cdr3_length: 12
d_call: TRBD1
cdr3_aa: CASSGDRGEQFF
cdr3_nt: TGCGCCAGCAGTGGGGACAGGGGTGAGCAGTTCTTC

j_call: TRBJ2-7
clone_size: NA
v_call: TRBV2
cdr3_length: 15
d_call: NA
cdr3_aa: CASSDLRQGSYEQYF
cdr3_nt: TGTGCCAGCAGTGATCTTCGCCAGGGGTCCTACGAGCAGTACTTC

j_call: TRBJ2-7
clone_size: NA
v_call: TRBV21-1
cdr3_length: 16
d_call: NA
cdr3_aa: CASRTTSGGPNYEQYF
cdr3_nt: TGTGCCAGCAGAACTACTAGCGGGGGGCCTAACTACGAGCAGTACTTC

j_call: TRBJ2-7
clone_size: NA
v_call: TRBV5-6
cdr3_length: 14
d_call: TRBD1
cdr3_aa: CASSASGTGDEQYF
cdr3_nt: TGTGCCAGCAGCGCGTCCGGGACAGGCGACGAGCAGTACTTC

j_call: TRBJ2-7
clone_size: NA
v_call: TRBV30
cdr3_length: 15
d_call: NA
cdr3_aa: CAWSVPGTVPPEQYF
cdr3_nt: TGTGCCTGGAGTGTGCCCGGGACTGTCCCCCCGGAGCAGTACTTC

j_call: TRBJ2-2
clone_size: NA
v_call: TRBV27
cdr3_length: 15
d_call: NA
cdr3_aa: CASSLFPGVTGELFF
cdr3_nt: TGTGCCAGCAGTTTATTTCCAGGGGTCACCGGGGAGCTGTTTTTT

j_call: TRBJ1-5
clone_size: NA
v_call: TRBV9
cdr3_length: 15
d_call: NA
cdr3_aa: CASSVGGAPGQPQHF
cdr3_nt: TGTGCCAGCAGCGTAGGAGGCGCTCCCGGTCAGCCCCAGCATTTT

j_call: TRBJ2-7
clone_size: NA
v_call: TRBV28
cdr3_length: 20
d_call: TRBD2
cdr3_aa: CASSSGTGRTSGNRIHEQYF
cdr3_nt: TGTGCCAGCAGTTCAGGGACAGGGCGGACTAGCGGGAATAGAATCCACGAGCAGTACTTC

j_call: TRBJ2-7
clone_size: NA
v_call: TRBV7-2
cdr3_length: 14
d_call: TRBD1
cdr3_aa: CASSWDRGRYEQYF
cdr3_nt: TGTGCCAGCAGCTGGGACAGGGGCCGCTACGAGCAGTACTTC

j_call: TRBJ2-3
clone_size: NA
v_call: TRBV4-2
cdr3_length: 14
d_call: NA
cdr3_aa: CASSQEQYTDTQYF
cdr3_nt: TGTGCCAGCAGCCAAGAACAGTATACAGATACGCAGTATTTT

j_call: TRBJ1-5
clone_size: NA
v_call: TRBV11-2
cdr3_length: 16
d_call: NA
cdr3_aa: CASSLDAMYSNQPQHF
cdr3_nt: TGTGCCAGCAGCTTAGACGCTATGTATAGCAATCAGCCCCAGCATTTT

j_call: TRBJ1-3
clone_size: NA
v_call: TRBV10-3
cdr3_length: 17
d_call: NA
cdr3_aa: CAISDSWGGVSGNTIYF
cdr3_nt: TGTGCCATCAGTGACTCTTGGGGGGGGGTCTCTGGAAACACCATATATTTT

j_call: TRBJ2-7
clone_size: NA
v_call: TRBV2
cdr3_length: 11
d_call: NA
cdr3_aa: CASSETGEQYF
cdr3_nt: TGTGCCAGCAGTGAGACAGGCGAGCAGTACTTC

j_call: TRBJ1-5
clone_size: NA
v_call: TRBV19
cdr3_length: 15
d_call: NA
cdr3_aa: CASKAGIGSNQPQHF
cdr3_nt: TGTGCCAGTAAGGCAGGGATTGGGAGCAATCAGCCCCAGCATTTT

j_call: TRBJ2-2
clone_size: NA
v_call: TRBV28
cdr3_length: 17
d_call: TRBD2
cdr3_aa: CASSLRLAGYNTGELFF
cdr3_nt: TGTGCCAGCAGTCTCAGACTAGCGGGATATAATACCGGGGAGCTGTTTTTT

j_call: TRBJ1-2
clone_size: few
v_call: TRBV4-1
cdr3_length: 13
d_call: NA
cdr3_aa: CASSQDEALGYTF
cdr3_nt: TGCGCCAGCAGCCAAGATGAGGCTCTTGGCTACACCTTC

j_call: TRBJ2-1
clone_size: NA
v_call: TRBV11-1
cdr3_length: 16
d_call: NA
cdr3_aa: CASSLGSSLPYNEQFF
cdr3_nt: TGTGCCAGCAGCTTAGGTTCTAGCCTCCCTTACAATGAGCAGTTCTTC

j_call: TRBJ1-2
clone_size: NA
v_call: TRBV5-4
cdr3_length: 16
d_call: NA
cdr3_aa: CASSSPPDTVRYGYTF
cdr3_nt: TGTGCCAGCAGCTCGCCCCCGGACACAGTACGCTATGGCTACACCTTC

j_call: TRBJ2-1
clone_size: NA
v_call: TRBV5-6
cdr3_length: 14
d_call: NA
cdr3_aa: CASIPGGFYNEQFF
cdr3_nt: TGTGCCAGCATCCCGGGTGGGTTTTACAATGAGCAGTTCTTC